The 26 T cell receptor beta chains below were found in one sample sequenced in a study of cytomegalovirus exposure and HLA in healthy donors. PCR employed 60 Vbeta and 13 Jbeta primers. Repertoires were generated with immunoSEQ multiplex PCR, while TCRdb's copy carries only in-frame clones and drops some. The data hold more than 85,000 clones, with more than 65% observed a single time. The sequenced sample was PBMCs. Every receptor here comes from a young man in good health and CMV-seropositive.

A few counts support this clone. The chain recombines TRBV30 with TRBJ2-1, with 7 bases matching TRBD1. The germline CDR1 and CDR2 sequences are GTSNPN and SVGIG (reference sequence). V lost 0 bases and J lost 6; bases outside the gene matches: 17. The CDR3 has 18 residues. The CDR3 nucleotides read TGTGCCTGGAGTGTAAGGGGGCCTAGGGGTAGTCTCGGCAATGAGCAGTTCTTC. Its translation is CAWSVRGPRGSLGNEQFF.

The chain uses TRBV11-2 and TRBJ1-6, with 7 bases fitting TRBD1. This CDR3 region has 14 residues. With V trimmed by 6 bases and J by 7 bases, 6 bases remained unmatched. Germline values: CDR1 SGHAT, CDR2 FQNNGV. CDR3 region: CASSRDSRNSPLHF. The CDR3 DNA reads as TGTGCCAGCAGTCGGGACAGTCGAAATTCACCCCTCCACTTT.

The CDR3 region is CASSQDLAGSFEQFF. In DNA form, the CDR3 reads TGCGCCAGCAGCCAAGATTTAGCGGGGTCGTTTGAGCAGTTCTTC. This rearrangement joins TRBV4-3 to TRBJ2-1; 8 bases agree with TRBD2. The germline CDR1 and CDR2 sequences are LGHNA and YSLEER. V lost 0 bases and J lost 9; bases outside the gene matches: 7. CDR3 size: 15 residues.

CDR3 residues: CAITTDSYEQYF. CDR3 coding DNA: TGTGCCATCACCACTGACTCCTACGAGCAGTACTTC. The V and J genes are TRBV10-3 and TRBJ2-7; D gene unclear. The V gene's germline CDR1 is ENHRY and CDR2 SYGVKD. Trimming took 7 bases from V and 0 from J, leaving 7 bases between them. There are 12 residues in the CDR3.

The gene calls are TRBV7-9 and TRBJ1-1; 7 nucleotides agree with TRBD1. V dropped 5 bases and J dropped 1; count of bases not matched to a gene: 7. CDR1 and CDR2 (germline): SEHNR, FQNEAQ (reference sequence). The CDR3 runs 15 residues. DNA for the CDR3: TGTGCCAGCAGCAGGGACAGTATGGGGAACACTGAAGCTTTCTTT. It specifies CASSRDSMGNTEAFF.

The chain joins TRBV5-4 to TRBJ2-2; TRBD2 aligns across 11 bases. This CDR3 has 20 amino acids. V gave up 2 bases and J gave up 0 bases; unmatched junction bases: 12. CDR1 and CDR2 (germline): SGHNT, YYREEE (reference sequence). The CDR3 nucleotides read TGTGCCAGCAGCTTCACCGGGACTAGCGGATGGATTTCGAACACCGGGGAGCTGTTTTTT. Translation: CASSFTGTSGWISNTGELFF. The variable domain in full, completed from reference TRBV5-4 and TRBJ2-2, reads ETGVTQSPTHLIKTRGQQVTLRCSSQSGHNTVSWYQQALGQGPQFIFQYYREEENGRGNFPPRFSGLQFPNYSSELNVNALELDDSALYLCASSFTGTSGWISNTGELFFGEGSRLTVL.

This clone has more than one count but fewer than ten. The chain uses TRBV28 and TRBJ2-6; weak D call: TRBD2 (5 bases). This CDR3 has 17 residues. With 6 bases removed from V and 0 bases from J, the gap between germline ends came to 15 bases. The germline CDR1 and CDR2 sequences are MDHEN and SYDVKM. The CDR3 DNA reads TGTGCCAGCAGCGCAGGAGGCCTTAGCTCTGGGGCCAACGTCCTGACTTTC. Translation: CASSAGGLSSGANVLTF. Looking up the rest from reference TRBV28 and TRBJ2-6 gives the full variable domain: DVKVTQSSRYLVKRTGEKVFLECVQDMDHENMFWYRQDPGLGLRLIYFSYDVKMKEKGDIPEGYSVSREKKERFSLILESASTNQTSMYLCASSAGGLSSGANVLTFGAGSRLTVL.

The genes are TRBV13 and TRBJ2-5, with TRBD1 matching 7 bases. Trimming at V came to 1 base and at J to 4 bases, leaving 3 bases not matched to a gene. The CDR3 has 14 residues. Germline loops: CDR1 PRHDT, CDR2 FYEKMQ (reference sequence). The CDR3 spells CASSLAQGRETQYF. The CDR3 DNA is TGTGCCAGCAGCTTAGCACAGGGGCGAGAGACCCAGTACTTC.

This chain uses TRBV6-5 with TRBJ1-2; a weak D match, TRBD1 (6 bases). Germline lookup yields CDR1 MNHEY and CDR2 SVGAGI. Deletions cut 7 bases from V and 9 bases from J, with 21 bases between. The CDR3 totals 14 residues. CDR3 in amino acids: CASKPPGAERRYTF. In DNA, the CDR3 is TGTGCCAGCAAACCCCCAGGGGCAGAACGTCGCTACACCTTC.

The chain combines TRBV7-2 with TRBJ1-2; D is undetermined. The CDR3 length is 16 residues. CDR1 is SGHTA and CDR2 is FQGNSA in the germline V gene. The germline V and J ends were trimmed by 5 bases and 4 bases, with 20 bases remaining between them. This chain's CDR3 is CASSPPRVPGFYGYTF. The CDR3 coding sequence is TGTGCCAGCAGCCCCCCCCGAGTCCCCGGGTTCTATGGCTACACCTTC.

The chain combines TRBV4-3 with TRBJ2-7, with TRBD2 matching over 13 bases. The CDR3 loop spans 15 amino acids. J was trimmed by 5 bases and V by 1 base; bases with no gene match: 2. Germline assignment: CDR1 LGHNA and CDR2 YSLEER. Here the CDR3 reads CASSQAGLAGNEQYF. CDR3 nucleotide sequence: TGCGCCAGCAGCCAAGCGGGACTAGCGGGGAACGAGCAGTACTTC.

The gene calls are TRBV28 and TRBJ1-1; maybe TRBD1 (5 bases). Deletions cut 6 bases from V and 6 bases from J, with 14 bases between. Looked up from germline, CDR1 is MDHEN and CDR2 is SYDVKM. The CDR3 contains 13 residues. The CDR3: CASSLVRGAEAFF. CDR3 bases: TGTGCCAGCAGCCTGGTTCGGGGGGCTGAAGCTTTCTTT.

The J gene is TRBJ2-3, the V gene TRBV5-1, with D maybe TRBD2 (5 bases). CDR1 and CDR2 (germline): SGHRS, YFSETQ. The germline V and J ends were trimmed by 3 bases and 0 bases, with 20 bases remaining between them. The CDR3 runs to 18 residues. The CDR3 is CASSSREVGPKSTDTQYF. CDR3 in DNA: TGCGCCAGCAGCTCCCGGGAAGTTGGCCCGAAGAGCACAGATACGCAGTATTTT.

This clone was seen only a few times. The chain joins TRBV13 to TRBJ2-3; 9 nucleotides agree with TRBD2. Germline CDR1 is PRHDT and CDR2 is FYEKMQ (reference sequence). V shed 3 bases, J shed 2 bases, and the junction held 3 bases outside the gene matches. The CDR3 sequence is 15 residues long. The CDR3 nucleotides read TGTGCCAGCAGCTTCGGGACTAGCCCCACAGATACGCAGTATTTT. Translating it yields CASSFGTSPTDTQYF.

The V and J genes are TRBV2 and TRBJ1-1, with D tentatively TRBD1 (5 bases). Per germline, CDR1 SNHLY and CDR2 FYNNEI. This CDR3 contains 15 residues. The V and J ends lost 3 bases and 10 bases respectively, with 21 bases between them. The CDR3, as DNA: TGTGCCAGCAGTGACCCCAGGGTAGGGCAGCAGGGAGCTTTCTTT. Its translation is CASSDPRVGQQGAFF.

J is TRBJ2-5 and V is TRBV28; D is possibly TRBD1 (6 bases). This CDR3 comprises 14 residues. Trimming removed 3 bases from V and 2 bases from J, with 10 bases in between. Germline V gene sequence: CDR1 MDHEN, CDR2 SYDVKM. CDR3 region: CASSLGAGQETQYF. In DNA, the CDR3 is TGTGCCAGCAGTTTGGGGGCAGGGCAAGAGACCCAGTACTTC. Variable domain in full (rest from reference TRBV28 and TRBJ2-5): DVKVTQSSRYLVKRTGEKVFLECVQDMDHENMFWYRQDPGLGLRLIYFSYDVKMKEKGDIPEGYSVSREKKERFSLILESASTNQTSMYLCASSLGAGQETQYFGPGTRLLVL.

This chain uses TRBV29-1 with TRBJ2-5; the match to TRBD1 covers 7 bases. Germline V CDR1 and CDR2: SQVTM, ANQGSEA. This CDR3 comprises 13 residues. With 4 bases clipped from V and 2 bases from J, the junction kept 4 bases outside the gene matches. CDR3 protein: CSVASRGQETQYF. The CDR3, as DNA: TGCAGCGTTGCGAGCAGGGGGCAAGAGACCCAGTACTTC.

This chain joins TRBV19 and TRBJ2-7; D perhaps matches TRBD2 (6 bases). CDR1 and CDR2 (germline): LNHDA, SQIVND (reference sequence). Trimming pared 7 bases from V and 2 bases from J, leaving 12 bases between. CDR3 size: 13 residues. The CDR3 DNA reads TGTGCCAGTATCGGGGGTTCCACCTACGAGCAGTACTTC. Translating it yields CASIGGSTYEQYF.

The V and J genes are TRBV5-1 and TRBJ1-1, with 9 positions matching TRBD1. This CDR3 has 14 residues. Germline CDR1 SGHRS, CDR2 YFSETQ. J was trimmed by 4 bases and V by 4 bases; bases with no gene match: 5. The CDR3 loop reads CASSLGQGSTEAFF. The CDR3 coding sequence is TGCGCCAGCAGCCTCGGACAGGGGAGCACTGAAGCTTTCTTT.

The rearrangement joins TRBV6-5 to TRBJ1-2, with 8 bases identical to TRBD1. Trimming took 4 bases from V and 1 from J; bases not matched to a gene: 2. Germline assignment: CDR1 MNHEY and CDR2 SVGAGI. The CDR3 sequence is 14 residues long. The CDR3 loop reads CASSLTGDNYGYTF. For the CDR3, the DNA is TGTGCCAGCAGTTTGACAGGGGATAACTATGGCTACACCTTC.

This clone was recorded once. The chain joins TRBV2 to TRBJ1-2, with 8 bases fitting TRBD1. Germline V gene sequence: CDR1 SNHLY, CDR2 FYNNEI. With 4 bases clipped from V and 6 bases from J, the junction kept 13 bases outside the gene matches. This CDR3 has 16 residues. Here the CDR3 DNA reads TGTGCCAGCAGTGCCTCCGGGACAGGTGCTGAGGATGGCTACACCTTC. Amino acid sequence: CASSASGTGAEDGYTF.

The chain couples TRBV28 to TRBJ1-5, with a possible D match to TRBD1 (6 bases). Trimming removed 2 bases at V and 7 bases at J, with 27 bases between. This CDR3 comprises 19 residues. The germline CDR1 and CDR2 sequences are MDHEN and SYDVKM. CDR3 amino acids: CASSLPGRGERRRHQPQHF. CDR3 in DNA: TGTGCCAGCAGTTTACCCGGCAGGGGTGAGAGACGGCGTCACCAGCCCCAGCATTTT. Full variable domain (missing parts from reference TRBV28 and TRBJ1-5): DVKVTQSSRYLVKRTGEKVFLECVQDMDHENMFWYRQDPGLGLRLIYFSYDVKMKEKGDIPEGYSVSREKKERFSLILESASTNQTSMYLCASSLPGRGERRRHQPQHFGDGTRLSIL.

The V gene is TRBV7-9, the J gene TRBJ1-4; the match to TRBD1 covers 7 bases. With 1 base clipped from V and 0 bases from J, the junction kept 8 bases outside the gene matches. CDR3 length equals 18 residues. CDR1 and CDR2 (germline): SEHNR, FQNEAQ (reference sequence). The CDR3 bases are TGTGCCAGCAGCTTAGGATGGACAGGCGCTCCAACTAATGAAAAACTGTTTTTT. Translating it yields CASSLGWTGAPTNEKLFF.

CDR3 DNA: TGCGCCAGCAGCCAAGAGTGGAGGGGCGCGGAGGGGGAGACCCAGTACTTC. It yields the protein CASSQEWRGAEGETQYF. The rearrangement uses TRBV4-3 and TRBJ2-5, with a tentative D call TRBD2 (6 bases). V lost 0 bases and J 5 bases, leaving 19 bases between the germline ends. Germline CDR1 LGHNA, CDR2 YSLEER. The CDR3 totals 17 residues.

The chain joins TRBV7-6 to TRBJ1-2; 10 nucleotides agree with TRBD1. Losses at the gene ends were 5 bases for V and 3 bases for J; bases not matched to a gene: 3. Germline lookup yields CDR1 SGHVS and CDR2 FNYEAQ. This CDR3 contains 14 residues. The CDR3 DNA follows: TGTGCCAGCAGCAGCGGACAGGGGGACTATGGCTACACCTTC. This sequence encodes CASSSGQGDYGYTF.

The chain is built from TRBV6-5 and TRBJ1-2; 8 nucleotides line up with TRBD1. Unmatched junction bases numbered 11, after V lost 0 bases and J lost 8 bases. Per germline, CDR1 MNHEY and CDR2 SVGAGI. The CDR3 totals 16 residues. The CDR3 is CASSYSPDRVEGGYTF. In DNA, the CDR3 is TGTGCCAGCAGTTACTCGCCGGACAGGGTAGAGGGCGGCTACACCTTC.